The 9 T cell receptor beta chains listed next were all sequenced from one sample in a study of blood T cell repertoires in COVID-19. TCRdb's copy holds only in-frame clones and misses some; the assay was immunoSEQ multiplex PCR. The sample holds over 110,000 clones, about four fifths seen once. Sequencing was done on a sample of PBMCs or T cells enriched from blood (not recorded which). The receptors derive from a middle-aged man with acute COVID-19.

V usage is TRBV28 and J usage is TRBJ2-5; possibly TRBD2 for D (6 bases). Trimming shortened V by 3 bases and J by 1 base, and 12 bases separated the two germline ends. The CDR3 totals 15 residues. The germline CDR1 and CDR2 sequences are MDHEN and SYDVKM. As DNA, the CDR3 is TGTGCCAGCAGTTTCGGCGGGGCGGGCCAAGAGACCCAGTACTTC. It yields the protein CASSFGGAGQETQYF. Combining the CDR3 with reference TRBV28 and TRBJ2-5 gives the whole variable domain DVKVTQSSRYLVKRTGEKVFLECVQDMDHENMFWYRQDPGLGLRLIYFSYDVKMKEKGDIPEGYSVSREKKERFSLILESASTNQTSMYLCASSFGGAGQETQYFGPGTRLLVL.

The chain uses TRBV5-4 and TRBJ2-3, with TRBD1 as a possible D gene (5 bases). CDR3 size: 15 residues. Germline V gives CDR1 SGHNT, CDR2 YYREEE (reference sequence). V lost 0 bases to trimming and J lost 5 bases, with 13 bases between them. For the CDR3, the DNA is TGTGCCAGCAGCTTGGGGGGCCAGGGCCGAGATACGCAGTATTTT. Translation: CASSLGGQGRDTQYF.

This chain uses TRBV29-1 with TRBJ1-5; 9 nucleotides match TRBD1. The CDR3 length is 15 residues. CDR1 and CDR2 (germline): SQVTM, ANQGSEA. J lost 4 bases, V lost 1 base, and 5 bases had no gene match. CDR3 DNA sequence: TGCAGCGTTGAAGCAAAGGGACAGGGAAATCAGCCCCAGCATTTT. Amino acid sequence: CSVEAKGQGNQPQHF.

This clone was counted once. The chain combines TRBV18 with TRBJ1-2; a possible D gene is TRBD1 (5 bases). The CDR3 is 16 residues long. Germline V gene data show CDR1 as KGHSH and CDR2 as LQKENI. Trimming shortened V by 3 bases and J by 1 base, and 15 bases separated the two germline ends. CDR3 bases: TGTGCCAGCTCACCTAACGTGACAGCTTATAACTATGGCTACACCTTC. Amino acids: CASSPNVTAYNYGYTF.

The chain is built from TRBV5-5 and TRBJ2-1; a possible D gene is TRBD2 (6 bases). Germline V gene sequence: CDR1 SGHKS, CDR2 YYEKEE (reference sequence). There are 15 residues in the CDR3. V was pared by 2 bases and J by 5 bases, with 14 bases between. Written as DNA, the CDR3 is TGTGCCAGCAGCTTAAGGACCGGCGGGAACAATGAGCAGTTCTTC. It specifies CASSLRTGGNNEQFF.

The chain links TRBV2 to TRBJ2-2, with D perhaps TRBD2 (5 bases). CDR1 is SNHLY and CDR2 is FYNNEI in the germline V gene. V was clipped by 0 bases and J by 4 bases, with 6 bases between them. The CDR3 has 14 residues. CDR3 nucleotides: TGTGCCAGCAGTGAAGCGGGAGTCACCGGGGAGCTGTTTTTT. It codes for CASSEAGVTGELFF.

The chain couples TRBV19 to TRBJ2-5; the match to TRBD2 covers 8 bases. The germline CDR1 and CDR2 sequences are LNHDA and SQIVND (reference sequence). J gave up 5 bases and V 6 bases, and 23 bases lay outside the gene matches. This CDR3 region has 19 residues. CDR3 sequence: CASRPRLAQRRGSLETQYF. CDR3 DNA: TGTGCCAGTAGACCAAGACTAGCGCAAAGGCGGGGATCGCTCGAGACCCAGTACTTC.

The rearrangement uses TRBV5-4 and TRBJ1-2; 8 bases map to TRBD1. Germline V gene data show CDR1 as SGHNT and CDR2 as YYREEE (reference sequence). The V gene end was trimmed by 2 bases and the J gene end by 6 bases; junction bases not matched to a gene: 9. CDR3 size: 15 residues. CDR3 sequence (DNA): TGTGCCAGCAGCTTCCAGGGGGCCGGTGAAGATGGCTACACCTTC. It is translated as CASSFQGAGEDGYTF.

The V call is TRBV5-1, the J call TRBJ2-2; D ambiguous. Germline values: CDR1 SGHRS, CDR2 YFSETQ. CDR3 length equals 16 residues. Trimming removed 0 bases from V and 5 bases from J, with 14 bases in between. The CDR3: CASSLVGPTETGELFF. In DNA form, the CDR3 reads TGCGCCAGCAGCTTGGTTGGGCCCACAGAAACCGGGGAGCTGTTTTTT.